These T cell receptor beta chains were read from a single sample in a study of cytomegalovirus exposure and HLA in healthy donors. Libraries were prepared by immunoSEQ multiplex PCR; TCRdb keeps only in-frame clonotypes and omits some of them. The sample consists of over 150,000 clones, roughly three quarters of them appearing once. Sequenced: PBMCs. The receptors shown here come from a woman between 45 and 65 years old in good health and CMV-seropositive. Both conserved end residues are part of each CDR3. A D gene is named only where the DNA matches it firmly. Not every row has a clone size; where given, it reads once, few, many or a size class.

cdr3_nt	cdr3_aa	j_call	d_call	v_call	clone_size
TGTGCCAGCAGCTTGGGTAGGGGAGGAGGCGAAAAACTGTTTTTT	CASSLGRGGGEKLFF	TRBJ1-4	-	TRBV5-6	-
TGTGCCAGCAGCTTATCCCCCTACGAGCAGTACTTC	CASSLSPYEQYF	TRBJ2-7	-	TRBV7-9	-
TGCGCCAGCAGCTCCGACATTGGAGGGGAGACCCAGTACTTC	CASSSDIGGETQYF	TRBJ2-5	-	TRBV5-1	few
TGTGCCAGCTCACCAATCCAGGGAATGTCAGATACGCAGTATTTT	CASSPIQGMSDTQYF	TRBJ2-3	-	TRBV18	once
TGTGCCAGCAGCTTGGAGCAATCGCGAGGTGAGCAGTTCTTC	CASSLEQSRGEQFF	TRBJ2-1	-	TRBV5-4	-
TGTGCCTGGAGCGTCGGGACTTTCGGGAATTCACCCCTCCACTTT	CAWSVGTFGNSPLHF	TRBJ1-6	-	TRBV30	few
TGTGCCAGCAGCTTAGTTGGACAGGAGAACACTGAAGCTTTCTTT	CASSLVGQENTEAFF	TRBJ1-1	TRBD1	TRBV7-6	few
TGTGCCAGCAGTGAAGCCCCCTCCTATGGCTACACCTTC	CASSEAPSYGYTF	TRBJ1-2	-	TRBV6-1	-
TGTGCCAGCAGCCGGAGGACAGGGGTCGGCAATGAGCAGTTCTTC	CASSRRTGVGNEQFF	TRBJ2-1	TRBD1	TRBV14	-
TGCGCCAGCAGCTTATGGACTATCCGGGGCGCCGGGGAGCTGTTTTTT	CASSLWTIRGAGELFF	TRBJ2-2	-	TRBV5-1	-
TGTGCCTGGAGTGTAGCATTTCAAGAGACCCAGTACTTC	CAWSVAFQETQYF	TRBJ2-5	-	TRBV30	-
TGCAGCGCCTCTAGGGGTGAGCAGTTCTTC	CSASRGEQFF	TRBJ2-1	-	TRBV29-1	-
TGTGCCAGTAGTTACTCGAAACTCCCGACAGGATCTAATGAAAAACTGTTTTTT	CASSYSKLPTGSNEKLFF	TRBJ1-4	-	TRBV19	few
TGTGCCTGGAGTCGGCCAGGGGTGAATGAAAAACTGTTTTTT	CAWSRPGVNEKLFF	TRBJ1-4	-	TRBV30	-
TGTGCCAGCAGTCCTCTTCAGGGTCAGCCCCAGCATTTT	CASSPLQGQPQHF	TRBJ1-5	-	TRBV2	-
TGTGCCAGCAGTGGCGGGGACTACGAGCAGTACTTC	CASSGGDYEQYF	TRBJ2-7	-	TRBV9	few
TGTGCCTGGAGCCTTGGGGGGGCCACAGATACGCAGTATTTT	CAWSLGGATDTQYF	TRBJ2-3	-	TRBV30	-
TGTGCCAGCAGCGTATCCGGGGGGCCAAACGGGGAGCTGTTTTTT	CASSVSGGPNGELFF	TRBJ2-2	-	TRBV9	-
TGTGCCGCTAAAGCGCCCCCAAATTCGGGCTATGGCTACACCTTC	CAAKAPPNSGYGYTF	TRBJ1-2	-	TRBV28	-
TGTGCCAGCAGCTCAGGACGGTACCAAGAGACCCAGTACTTC	CASSSGRYQETQYF	TRBJ2-5	-	TRBV13	once
TGTGCCAGCAGCTCCTGGACAGGGGTCTACGAGCAGTACTTC	CASSSWTGVYEQYF	TRBJ2-7	TRBD1	TRBV11-2	once
TGCGCCAGCAGCCAAGGCCCCCATGCGGGAGACGAAAAACTGTTTTTT	CASSQGPHAGDEKLFF	TRBJ1-4	-	TRBV4-1	-
TGTGCCAGCTCCTCCAGGGGGAGCGAGCAGTACTTC	CASSSRGSEQYF	TRBJ2-7	TRBD1	TRBV11-1	-
TGTGCCAGCTCACTACGGGACACCGGGGAGCTGTTTTTT	CASSLRDTGELFF	TRBJ2-2	-	TRBV18	-
TGTGCCAGCAGCTTAACAGGGGGGGGTGAAGCTTTCTTT	CASSLTGGGEAFF	TRBJ1-1	-	TRBV7-3	-
TGCGCCAGCAGCCCGGTCCAAAATACGCAGTATTTT	CASSPVQNTQYF	TRBJ2-3	-	TRBV9	-
TGCGCCAGCAGCTCGGGACAGGGCGATCCAGATACGCAGTATTTT	CASSSGQGDPDTQYF	TRBJ2-3	TRBD1	TRBV5-1	-
TGCGCCAGCAGCGACGGACTTAATGAAAAACTGTTTTTT	CASSDGLNEKLFF	TRBJ1-4	-	TRBV5-1	once
TGTGCCAGCAGCCCCGGACTAGCAGGGGGGCGGAAGTTCTTC	CASSPGLAGGRKFF	TRBJ2-1	-	TRBV2	-
TGTGCCAGCAGCAAAGCGGGCCAGGGGCTAGACTATGGCTACACCTTC	CASSKAGQGLDYGYTF	TRBJ1-2	-	TRBV21-1	-
TGTGCCAGCTCGCGAGACAGGGGTCTTCTATACGAGCAGTACTTC	CASSRDRGLLYEQYF	TRBJ2-7	TRBD1	TRBV18	-
TGTGCCAGCAGCCAGGGGGGACGCTCTGGGGCCAACGTCCTGACTTTC	CASSQGGRSGANVLTF	TRBJ2-6	-	TRBV28	-
TGCGCCAGCACCGGAGGAGGTCAGCCCCAGCATTTT	CASTGGGQPQHF	TRBJ1-5	-	TRBV10-2	-
TGTGCCAGCAGCTTAGAAGGACTAGCGGCAGATACGCAGTATTTT	CASSLEGLAADTQYF	TRBJ2-3	TRBD2	TRBV11-2	-
TGCGCCAGCAGCTTGGCAGGGCTCAATCAGCCCCAGCATTTT	CASSLAGLNQPQHF	TRBJ1-5	-	TRBV5-1	-
TGTGCCAGCAGTTGGGGGACAGGTAATCAGCCCCAGCATTTT	CASSWGTGNQPQHF	TRBJ1-5	TRBD1	TRBV2	-
TGTGCCAGCAGCAACAGGGGGCGAATCACAGATACGCAGTATTTT	CASSNRGRITDTQYF	TRBJ2-3	TRBD1	TRBV9	-
TGTGCCAGCAGTTACGGGACACCAGGGAATGAAAAACTGTTTTTT	CASSYGTPGNEKLFF	TRBJ1-4	-	TRBV6-6	-
TGTGCCACCAGCAGAGACAGGGTCACCTACAATGAGCAGTTCTTC	CATSRDRVTYNEQFF	TRBJ2-1	-	TRBV15	-
TGTGCCAGCGCTGGGACGGGGGGACTTCAAGAGACCCAGTACTTC	CASAGTGGLQETQYF	TRBJ2-5	TRBD2	TRBV27	-
TGTGCCAGTAGTTCTCACCAGGGTGTGAGCAATCAGCCCCAGCATTTT	CASSSHQGVSNQPQHF	TRBJ1-5	-	TRBV19	-
TGTGCCAGCAGTGGAGTAGCGGTGACCGGGGAGCTGTTTTTT	CASSGVAVTGELFF	TRBJ2-2	-	TRBV2	-
TGTGCCAGCAGCTTATTGCCCGGGACAGCGAACACCGGGGAGCTGTTTTTT	CASSLLPGTANTGELFF	TRBJ2-2	TRBD1	TRBV9	-
TGTGCCAGCAGCTCCTACCCGCGGGGGCGGCGCACCGGGGAGCTGTTTTTT	CASSSYPRGRRTGELFF	TRBJ2-2	-	TRBV7-6	-
TGTGCCTGGAGTGGTAAGGAGTACTTTAACTATGCCTACACCTTC	CAWSGKEYFNYAYTF	TRBJ1-2	-	TRBV30	-
TGTGCCTGGATGGGGGCTAATGGCTACACCTTC	CAWMGANGYTF	TRBJ1-2	-	TRBV30	few
TGTGCCAGCAGCTTAGGCAGGGGCAATCAGCCCCAGCATTTT	CASSLGRGNQPQHF	TRBJ1-5	-	TRBV7-8	-
TGTGCCAGCAGCCTCGGGACAGGCCCCGGGGAGCTGTTTTTT	CASSLGTGPGELFF	TRBJ2-2	TRBD1	TRBV5-4	-
TGTGCCAGCACCACCGGCTCCTACAATGAGCAGTTCTTC	CASTTGSYNEQFF	TRBJ2-1	-	TRBV11-2	few
TGCGCCAGCAGCCTTGGACAGGGGGTCACAGATACGCAGTATTTT	CASSLGQGVTDTQYF	TRBJ2-3	TRBD1	TRBV5-1	-
TGTGCCAGTAGTTCCAGGGTTTCCCCCACAGATACGCAGTATTTT	CASSSRVSPTDTQYF	TRBJ2-3	-	TRBV19	-
TGTGCCAGCAGTAAGGACAGGGGGCCCTACGAGCAGTACTTC	CASSKDRGPYEQYF	TRBJ2-7	TRBD1	TRBV6-1	few
TGTGCCAGCTCAATGACAGGGAATCAGCCCCAGCATTTT	CASSMTGNQPQHF	TRBJ1-5	TRBD1	TRBV18	once
TGTGCCATCAGTGGACGGGGGGCTGGTCACACCATATATTTT	CAISGRGAGHTIYF	TRBJ1-3	-	TRBV10-3	-
TGTGCCAGCTCCCCCGGGACAGGGTCCTATCAGCCCCAGCATTTT	CASSPGTGSYQPQHF	TRBJ1-5	TRBD1	TRBV18	-
TGTGCCATCAGTGTGGCTCTGAACACTGAAGCTTTCTTT	CAISVALNTEAFF	TRBJ1-1	-	TRBV10-3	-
TGCGCCAGCAGCCAACCCGACTACCGTGAGCAGTTCTTC	CASSQPDYREQFF	TRBJ2-1	-	TRBV4-1	-
TGTGCCAGCAGCTTAGGCAGGAACTCCTACGAGCAGTACTTC	CASSLGRNSYEQYF	TRBJ2-7	-	TRBV13	-